The 6 T cell receptor beta chains in this list originate from one sample, sequenced in a study of blood T cell repertoires in COVID-19. Produced via immunoSEQ multiplex PCR; TCRdb's table is partial and in-frame only. The sample carries about 670,000 clones, 70% to 90% recorded once. Sequences were obtained from peripheral blood. The origin of the receptors is a woman under 30 with acute or convalescent COVID-19.

The V call is TRBV5-1, the J call TRBJ2-7; 10 bases match TRBD1. Trimming took 0 bases from V and 2 from J; bases not matched to a gene: 2. Germline V gives CDR1 SGHRS, CDR2 YFSETQ. CDR3 length equals 15 residues. CDR3 in DNA: TGCGCCAGCAGCTTGGACGGACAGGGGGCCTACGAGCAGTACTTC. Its translation is CASSLDGQGAYEQYF.

This clone was picked up a small number of times. For the CDR3, the DNA is TGTGCCAGCAAGGGGAAGGGGAACACTGAAGCTTTCTTT. Translation gives CASKGKGNTEAFF. The chain uses TRBV11-2 and TRBJ1-1; tentatively, D is TRBD1 (5 bases). Trimming took off 7 bases at V and 1 base at J, with 10 bases between the two ends. Per germline, CDR1 SGHAT and CDR2 FQNNGV. The CDR3 consists of 13 residues.

CDR3 residues: CASSQTIFSVYTEAFF. CDR3 coding DNA: TGCGCCAGCAGCCAAACCATCTTTTCGGTGTACACTGAAGCTTTCTTT. The chain uses TRBV4-1 and TRBJ1-1; D gene unclear. This CDR3 comprises 16 residues. In germline, CDR1 is MGHRA, CDR2 YSYEKL. Trimming shortened V by 2 bases and J by 3 bases, and 16 bases separated the two germline ends.

This chain uses TRBV19 with TRBJ2-6; 7 bases match TRBD1. This CDR3 has 15 residues. The germline CDR1 and CDR2 sequences are LNHDA and SQIVND (reference sequence). V lost 5 bases and J lost 2; bases outside the gene matches: 3. CDR3: CASSVDRAGANVLTF. In DNA, the CDR3 is TGTGCCAGTAGTGTCGACAGGGCTGGGGCCAACGTCCTGACTTTC.

The J gene is TRBJ2-7, the V gene TRBV6-6; perhaps TRBD1 as D (6 bases). Trimming cost V 4 bases and J 2 bases, with 12 bases left between them. The CDR3 spans 14 residues. The germline gives CDR1 MNHNY, CDR2 SVGAGI (reference sequence). The CDR3 protein is CASSLQGQTYEQYF. CDR3 DNA sequence: TGTGCCAGCAGTTTACAGGGTCAAACCTACGAGCAGTACTTC.

The V call is TRBV15, the J call TRBJ2-5; TRBD2 might be the D (6 bases). The germline gives CDR1 LNHNV, CDR2 YYDKDF (reference sequence). V lost 0 bases to trimming and J lost 5 bases, with 16 bases between them. This CDR3 contains 16 residues. The CDR3 loop reads CATSRDPTTGGETQYF. In DNA form, the CDR3 reads TGTGCCACCAGCAGAGACCCCACGACTGGGGGGGAGACCCAGTACTTC.